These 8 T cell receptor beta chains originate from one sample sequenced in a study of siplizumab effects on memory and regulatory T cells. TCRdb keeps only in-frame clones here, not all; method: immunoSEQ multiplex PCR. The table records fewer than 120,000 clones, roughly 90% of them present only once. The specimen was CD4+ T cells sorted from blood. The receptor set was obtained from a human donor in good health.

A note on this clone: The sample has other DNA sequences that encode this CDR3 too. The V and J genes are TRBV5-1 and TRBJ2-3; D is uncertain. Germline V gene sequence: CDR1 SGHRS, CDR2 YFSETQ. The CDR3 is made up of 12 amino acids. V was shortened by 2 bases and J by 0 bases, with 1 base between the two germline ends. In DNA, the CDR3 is TGCGCCAGCAGCTTAAGCACAGATACGCAGTATTTT. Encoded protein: CASSLSTDTQYF.

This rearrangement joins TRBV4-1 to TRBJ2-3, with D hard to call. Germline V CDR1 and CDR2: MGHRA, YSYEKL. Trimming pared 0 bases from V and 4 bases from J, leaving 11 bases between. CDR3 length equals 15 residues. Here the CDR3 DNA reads TGCGCCAGCAGCCAAGATACGGCTCGGGCAGATACGCAGTATTTT. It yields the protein CASSQDTARADTQYF.

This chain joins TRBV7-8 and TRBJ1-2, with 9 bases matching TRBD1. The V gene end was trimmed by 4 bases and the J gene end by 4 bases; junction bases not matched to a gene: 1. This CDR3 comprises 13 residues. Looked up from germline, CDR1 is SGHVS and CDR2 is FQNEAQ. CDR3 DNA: TGTGCCAGCAGCTCGGACAGGGGCTATGGCTACACCTTC. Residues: CASSSDRGYGYTF.

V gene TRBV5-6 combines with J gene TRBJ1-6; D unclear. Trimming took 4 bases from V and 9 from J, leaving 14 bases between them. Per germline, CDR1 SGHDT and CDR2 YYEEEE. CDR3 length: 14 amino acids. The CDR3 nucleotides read TGTGCCAGCAGCCGCCGTGGTGGGGTTTCACCCCTCCACTTT. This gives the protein CASSRRGGVSPLHF.

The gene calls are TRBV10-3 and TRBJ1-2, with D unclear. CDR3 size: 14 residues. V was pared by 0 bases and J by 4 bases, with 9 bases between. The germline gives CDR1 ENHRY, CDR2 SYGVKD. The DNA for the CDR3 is TGTGCCATCAGTGAGTCAACCCCTGGCTATGGCTACACCTTC. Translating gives CAISESTPGYGYTF.

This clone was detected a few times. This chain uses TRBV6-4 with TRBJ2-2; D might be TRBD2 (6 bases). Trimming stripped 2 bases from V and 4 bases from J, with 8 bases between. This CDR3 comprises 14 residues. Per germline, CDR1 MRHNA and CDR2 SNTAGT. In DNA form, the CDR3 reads TGTGCCAGCAGTGACGCGGGAACCACCGGGGAGCTGTTTTTT. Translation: CASSDAGTTGELFF.

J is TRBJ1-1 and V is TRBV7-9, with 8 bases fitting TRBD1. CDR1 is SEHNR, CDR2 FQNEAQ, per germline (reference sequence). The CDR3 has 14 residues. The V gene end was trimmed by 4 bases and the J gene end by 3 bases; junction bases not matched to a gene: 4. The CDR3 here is CASSSGQGDTEAFF. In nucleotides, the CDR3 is TGTGCCAGCAGCTCCGGACAGGGCGACACTGAAGCTTTCTTT.

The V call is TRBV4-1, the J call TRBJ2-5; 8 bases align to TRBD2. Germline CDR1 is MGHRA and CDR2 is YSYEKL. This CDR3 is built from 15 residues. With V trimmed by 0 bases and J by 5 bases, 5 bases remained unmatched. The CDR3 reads CASSQDGAGEETQYF. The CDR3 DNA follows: TGCGCCAGCAGCCAAGACGGAGCGGGGGAGGAGACCCAGTACTTC.